Presented here are 14 T cell receptor beta chains from one specimen sequenced in a study of blood T cell repertoires in COVID-19. Profiling relied on immunoSEQ multiplex PCR, and the TCRdb table lists in-frame clones only, not all of them. In the table there are some 250,000 clones, roughly 91% of which are singletons. Material for sequencing was PBMCs or T cells enriched from blood (not recorded which). The receptors shown here come from a man aged 40-49 years who had recovered from COVID-19.

As regards this clone: Compared with germline, one end of the junction differs, possibly owing to a read error. The J gene is TRBJ1-1, the V gene TRBV27; possible D gene TRBD1, 5 bases. The CDR3 runs to 14 residues. CDR1 and CDR2 from the germline V gene are MNHEY and SMNVEV (reference sequence). The CDR3 nucleotides read TGTGCCAGCAGTTTATCCCGGACACTAGCTGAGGCTTTCTTT. This translates into CASSLSRTLAEAFF.

This chain links TRBV3-1 (or the pseudogene TRBV3-2) with TRBJ1-3; D not certain. Germline V gives CDR1 LGHDT, CDR2 YNNKEL (reference sequence). The CDR3 is 14 amino acids. Trimming removed 1 base at V and 2 bases at J, with 6 bases between. CDR3 sequence (DNA): TGTGCCAGCAGCCAAGTAGGAGCTGGAAACACCATATATTTT. Translating gives CASSQVGAGNTIYF.

The chain employs TRBV7-3 and TRBJ1-2; D may be TRBD1 (5 bases). Trimming cost V 1 base and J 3 bases, with 12 bases left between them. This CDR3 has 15 amino acids. Germline CDR1 SGHTA, CDR2 FQGTGA. The CDR3 nucleotides read TGTGCCAGCAGCTTAAGCCAGGGAGGTTACTATGGCTACACCTTC. This translates into CASSLSQGGYYGYTF.

CDR3 nucleotides: TGTGCCAGCAGCAAAAACAGGGTTTTAAGAGAGACCCAGTACTTC. Its translation: CASSKNRVLRETQYF. The rearrangement joins TRBV13 to TRBJ2-5; the D gene is possibly TRBD1 (6 bases). Trimming removed 5 bases from V and 4 bases from J, with 17 bases in between. The CDR3 length is 15 residues. CDR1 is PRHDT, CDR2 FYEKMQ, per germline (reference sequence).

Only a few counts were recorded for this clone. The chain has TRBV27 and TRBJ2-7; no firm D call. In germline, CDR1 is MNHEY, CDR2 SMNVEV (reference sequence). The CDR3 has 14 residues. The V end was cut by 2 bases, the J end by 3 bases, with 11 bases between. The CDR3 loop is CASSLKEYGYEQYF. DNA for the CDR3: TGTGCCAGCAGTTTAAAGGAGTATGGCTACGAGCAGTACTTC.

This chain uses TRBV14 with TRBJ2-3, with D unresolved. Between the trimmed V and J ends, which lost 1 base and 2 bases, there was a span of 4 bases. This CDR3 has 13 residues. Germline V gives CDR1 SGHDN, CDR2 FVKESK. In DNA, the CDR3 is TGTGCCAGCAGCCAAGCAATCACAGATACGCAGTATTTT. It encodes CASSQAITDTQYF.

This clone occurred once. The gene calls are TRBV4-3 and TRBJ1-2, with D unresolved. Per the germline V gene, CDR1 is LGHNA and CDR2 is YSLEER. The CDR3 loop spans 16 amino acids. Deletions cut 0 bases from V and 4 bases from J, with 15 bases between. The CDR3 DNA is TGCGCCAGCAGCCAAGATTTTGGGCTACCCAGCTATGGCTACACCTTC. As protein: CASSQDFGLPSYGYTF.

Comments on this clone: One end of the junction fails to match germline, which may point to a read error. The chain carries TRBV6-4 and TRBJ2-2, with a possible D match to TRBD2 (7 bases). The CDR3 has 15 residues. The germline V gene encodes CDR1 MRHNA and CDR2 SNTAGT. This CDR3 is CASSDGGASRGKLFF. The CDR3 DNA is TGTGCCAGCAGTGACGGGGGGGCATCCCGCGGGAAGCTGTTTTTT.

This rearrangement joins TRBV3-1 (or the pseudogene TRBV3-2) to TRBJ1-2; a weak D match, TRBD1 (6 bases). This CDR3 has 16 residues. The germline V gene has CDR1 LGHDT and CDR2 YNNKEL (reference sequence). Trimming pared 4 bases from V and 3 bases from J, leaving 18 bases between. The CDR3 region is CASSPRGGGRDYGYTF. CDR3 coding DNA: TGTGCCAGCAGCCCAAGGGGCGGGGGGCGCGACTATGGCTACACCTTC.

J is TRBJ2-3 and V is TRBV10-3; 7 bases agree with TRBD2. The CDR3 extends over 15 amino acids. Germline-derived CDR1 and CDR2 are ENHRY and SYGVKD. Germline trimming cut 0 bases from V and 6 bases from J; bases unmatched to any gene: 6. The CDR3 nucleotides read TGTGCCATCAGTGAGTCCGCGGGAGCCGTTGATACGCAGTATTTT. It translates to CAISESAGAVDTQYF.

V gene TRBV19 combines with J gene TRBJ1-3, with TRBD1 matching over 8 bases. The germline V gene encodes CDR1 LNHDA and CDR2 SQIVND (reference sequence). The CDR3 extends over 13 amino acids. V gave up 8 bases and J gave up 2 bases; unmatched junction bases: 2. CDR3 sequence reads: CASADRAGNTIYF. The CDR3 DNA is TGTGCCAGTGCGGACAGGGCTGGAAACACCATATATTTT.

This rearrangement joins TRBV18 to TRBJ1-2; 9 bases map to TRBD1. Per the germline V gene, CDR1 is KGHSH and CDR2 is LQKENI. V lost 4 bases, J lost 4 bases, and 7 bases stayed unmatched. This CDR3 has 15 amino acids. The CDR3 loop reads CASSQTGGLVYGYTF. The CDR3, as DNA: TGTGCCAGCTCACAGACAGGGGGTTTGGTCTATGGCTACACCTTC.

This clone was picked up a small number of times. The chain uses TRBV28 and TRBJ1-1, with D unclear. The length of the CDR3 is 14 residues. In germline, CDR1 is MDHEN, CDR2 SYDVKM. Trimming pared 0 bases from V and 6 bases from J, leaving 11 bases between. The CDR3 reads CASSLWEDYSEAFF. CDR3 nucleotides: TGTGCCAGCAGTTTATGGGAAGACTACTCTGAAGCTTTCTTT.

V and J are TRBV5-1 and TRBJ1-3, with 7 bases aligning to TRBD1. Germline V lookup: CDR1 SGHRS, CDR2 YFSETQ. After removal of 0 bases from V and 0 bases from J, the junction contained 3 bases not matched to a gene. The CDR3 covers 16 residues. CDR3 coding DNA: TGCGCCAGCAGCTTGGCCGGGACAGACTCTGGAAACACCATATATTTT. Translation: CASSLAGTDSGNTIYF.